This TCR beta chain was retrieved from a study of blood T cell repertoires in COVID-19 (dated by TCRdb to the early 2020s). Looking at the study overall: The collaborator samples originated in the United States, Italy and Spain and spanned the acute and convalescent phases of COVID-19. The samples were drawn from two sources: the first 160 participants of the ongoing ImmuneRACE study, and 950 to 1,500 subjects contributed by 6 global collaborators. Nearly every sample came with metadata listing a de-identified subject ID, COVID-19 status, age in years and sex. Deeply sampled blood TCRbeta repertoires from subjects exposed to, actively infected with, or recovered from COVID-19 were included in the dataset. Where available, HLA class I and class II types were obtained from metadata supplied by the sample provider rather than from assay-based typing. The repertoires were released in a freely available public database meant as a resource for research on the immune response to SARS-CoV-2. The prospective study material was composed of cDNA or gDNA derived from T cells, B-cell-depleted T cells, or PBMCs. The investigation overall reported the following: How much clinical and demographic metadata was included differed by source and by participant, and the metadata was provided uncurated.

The germline V gene gives CDR1 as SGHAT and CDR2 as FQNNGV. From its cysteine to its phenylalanine, the CDR3 spans 13 amino acids. The sequence is cut down to CDR3 DNA, 39 bases in frame from base 1. V is trimmed back by 4 bases and J by 8 bases, and the junction contains 4 bases that no gene match accounts for. TCRbeta CDR3 regions were amplified from genomic DNA by means of the immunoSEQ Assay, a bias-controlled multiplex PCR. Per the original workflow: Nucleated cell counts per sample were estimated from amplification of reference gene primers within the assay. Sequence reads were collapsed and filtered to measure the absolute abundance of every unique TCRbeta CDR3 rearrangement. For each sample, productive Simpson clonality was calculated as the square root of Simpson's diversity index over productive rearrangements. TCRdb took over this immuneACCESS table, retaining in-frame rearrangements with V and J assigned. Such tables are incomplete; in checked studies, under half of the missing clones stem from an unresolved V gene, and the remainder is unexplained. V, J and clone size are taken as reported in that table, and D and trimming were inferred from the DNA itself. The sample includes about 110,000 clones, with just over 70% observed a single time. 1.8% of the sample comes from the top ten.

Each collaborating institution followed its own protocols to collect whole blood in K2EDTA tubes. For TCRbeta analysis, collaborators shipped samples in one of three forms: frozen whole blood, isolated PBMCs, or DNA extracted from either of those sample types. In regard to this clone: Its target antigen remains unknown. No base qualities exist here, and no much larger clone lies one base off it.

The rearrangement joined TRBV11-2 to TRBJ2-4; 8 junctional bases match TRBD1. This sequence originates from a woman in her 40s with acute or convalescent COVID-19. The sample consisted of peripheral blood. The bases are TGTGCCAGCAGCTACACAGGGGGTGACATTCAGTACTTC. Its protein is CASSYTGGDIQYF.